This is a list of T cell receptor beta chains from one sample in a study of T cell changes during pregnancy in multiple sclerosis. The table came from immunoSEQ multiplex PCR; TCRdb's copy has only in-frame clones and leaves some out. This table has tens of thousands of clones, less than 90% appearing once. Source: CD4+ T cells from peripheral blood mononuclear cells, taken in the first trimester of pregnancy. Receptors originate from a female donor in good health, enrolled as a control in a pregnancy study. Both conserved end residues are part of each CDR3. Rows give clone size only sometimes, using once, few, many, or a class for an expanded clone.

j_call v_call clone_size cdr3_aa
TRBJ1-1 TRBV15 - CATSRTGNTEAFF
TRBJ2-1 TRBV19 - CASSIQGDFYNEQFF
TRBJ1-1 TRBV18 - CASSGTGDTEAFF
TRBJ2-7 TRBV6-5 - CASSRDSQAYEQYF
TRBJ1-1 TRBV5-5 - CAGSSYGTEAFF
TRBJ1-1 TRBV7-3 - CASSSQTGQNTEAFF
TRBJ1-4 TRBV9 - CASSEGVNEKLFF
TRBJ2-7 TRBV4-3 - CASSQDRNYEQYF
TRBJ1-1 TRBV19 - CASSTQGTANTEAFF
TRBJ2-2 TRBV7-9 - CASSLSRPGELFF
TRBJ2-7 TRBV5-1 few CASSPSGQAYEQYF
TRBJ1-1 TRBV14 - CASSQVDRSKAFF
TRBJ2-7 TRBV27 - CASSNRFFYEQYF
TRBJ1-2 TRBV2 - CASSSRTGGYGYTF
TRBJ2-3 TRBV9 once CASSRTDVTDTQYF
TRBJ2-3 TRBV5-6 - CASSHWPLGRGSTDTQYF
TRBJ2-3 TRBV7-9 - CASSSGLAGRTDTQYF
TRBJ1-4 TRBV4-1 - CASSQGGTGGNEKLFF
TRBJ2-1 TRBV6-1 once CASVSSGQVEQFF
TRBJ2-3 TRBV18 - CASSPPEGLAGRTDTQYF
TRBJ2-3 TRBV6-6 - CASSRTSVTDTQYF
TRBJ2-7 TRBV27 few CASSMTSLSYEQYF
TRBJ2-5 TRBV7-3 once CASSPTGGRETQYF
TRBJ2-1 TRBV5-8 - CASSLEGQGGGSYNEQFF
TRBJ1-5 TRBV6-1 - CASLPGRNQPQHF
TRBJ2-7 TRBV7-9 - CASSSLRTVPYEQYF